This T cell receptor beta chain was recovered during a study of shared clonotypes between healthy human individuals. General study results and limits: Limited genetic and exposure-history diversity came from having few donors.

When replicate PCRs were run on sorted subsets, they used 200 to 250 ng DNA, tens of thousands of T cell genomes. The assay was immunoSEQ multiplex PCR, and TCRdb's table has in-frame clones only and misses some. The table lists 2 million to 3 million clones, approximately 93% of them singletons. The CDR3 runs to 15 residues. Germline CDR1 reads SGHTS; CDR2 reads YDEGEE. The germline V and J ends were trimmed by 0 bases and 3 bases, with 9 bases remaining between them. Points on this clone: Its antigen remains unknown.

This rearrangement joins TRBV5-8 to TRBJ1-4; no definite D call. The TCR was taken from a man between 18 and 29 years old in good health. Some clones in this sample may be carry-over from other donors' samples. The specimen sequenced was naive CD4+ T cells from PBMCs. Sample subset: CD45RA+ positively selected. The chain's CDR3 is CASSLAAGANEKLFF. The CDR3 region has the DNA TGTGCCAGCAGCTTGGCGGCCGGCGCTAATGAAAAACTGTTTTTT.